This T cell receptor beta chain originates from a study of T cells after yellow fever vaccination. Study in general: SMART-Seq v4 Ultra Low Input prepared the low-cell-number fractions.

Ten or more counts support this clonotype. Antigen unknown. V was pared by 3 bases and J by 7 bases, with 9 bases between. The CDR3 loop spans 13 amino acids. Notes on the study in general: The secondary response was weaker, and its peak arrived faster, on day 5 versus 15. Subsequent to the booster, the majority of primary-vaccination clones reappeared (around 96% CD4, around 85% CD8).

UMIs were added to TCR cDNA along with a universal primer site when it was made by 5'RACE template switching. TCRdb itself ran the 5' RACE reads through MiXCR, one entry per CDR3 protein. The sample holds around 140,000 distinct CDR3 sequences, 5% to 8% seen once. The origin of this receptor is a man aged 30-40 years who received the YFV17D yellow fever vaccine. The chain joins TRBV12-3 or TRBV12-4 to TRBJ2-2; D ambiguous. The specimen was CD4+ T cells sorted from PBMCs, collected 10 days after the yellow fever booster vaccination. DNA of the CDR3: TGTGCCAGCAGTTTGTCTGGGTTCGGGGAGCTGTTTTTT. As protein: CASSLSGFGELFF.